This T cell receptor (beta chain) was recorded in a study of blood T cell repertoires in COVID-19. This clone has at least ten counts. Germline loops: CDR1 SEHNR, CDR2 FQNEAQ (reference sequence). V gave up 5 bases and J gave up 1 base, with 11 bases separating them. This CDR3 region has 14 residues. Only in-frame clones appear in the TCRdb table, and some are missing; sequencing was by immunoSEQ multiplex PCR. The sample holds some 300,000 clones; roughly 90% are singletons and the top ten take 2.9%. What was sequenced was PBMCs or T cells enriched from blood (not recorded which). This chain connects TRBV7-9 to TRBJ1-1, with D tentatively TRBD1 (6 bases). This clonotype originated in a woman in her fifties or sixties who had been exposed to COVID-19. The CDR3 here is CASSTQQGNTEAFF. In DNA, the CDR3 is TGTGCCAGCAGCACCCAACAGGGGAACACTGAAGCTTTCTTT.